This TCR beta chain emerged from a study of T-cell reconstitution after alpha-beta-depleted transplantation in children. Points from the study as a whole: In some patients, recipient T cells and intrathymic progenitors surviving conditioning explained high day-60 diversity. T-cell counts and diversity at one year post-transplant came mainly from newly produced T cells.

This sample's TCRbeta library carried unique molecular identifier barcodes. TCRdb re-analysed the PCR reads in MiXCR, keeping a single row per CDR3 protein. This repertoire shows 85,000 to 120,000 distinct CDR3 sequences, approximately 8% found once; its top ten account for over 15%. From germline, CDR1 is MDHEN and CDR2 SYDVKM. With 7 bases removed from V and 8 bases from J, the gap between germline ends came to 18 bases. The CDR3 contains 15 residues. With regard to this clonotype: The target antigen is unknown.

The sample consisted of PBMCs, taken before TCRalphabeta/CD19-depleted stem cell transplant. This sequence originates from a boy between 2 and 10 years old with acute lymphoblastic leukemia, due to receive a stem cell transplant. V and J are TRBV28 and TRBJ1-6, with D perhaps matching TRBD1 (6 bases). The CDR3 bases are TGTGCCAGCACCCAAAGGTGGCAGGGGTATTCACCCCTCCACTTT. Translated: CASTQRWQGYSPLHF. Full variable domain (missing parts from reference TRBV28 and TRBJ1-6): DVKVTQSSRYLVKRTGEKVFLECVQDMDHENMFWYRQDPGLGLRLIYFSYDVKMKEKGDIPEGYSVSREKKERFSLILESASTNQTSMYLCASTQRWQGYSPLHFGNGTRLTVT.